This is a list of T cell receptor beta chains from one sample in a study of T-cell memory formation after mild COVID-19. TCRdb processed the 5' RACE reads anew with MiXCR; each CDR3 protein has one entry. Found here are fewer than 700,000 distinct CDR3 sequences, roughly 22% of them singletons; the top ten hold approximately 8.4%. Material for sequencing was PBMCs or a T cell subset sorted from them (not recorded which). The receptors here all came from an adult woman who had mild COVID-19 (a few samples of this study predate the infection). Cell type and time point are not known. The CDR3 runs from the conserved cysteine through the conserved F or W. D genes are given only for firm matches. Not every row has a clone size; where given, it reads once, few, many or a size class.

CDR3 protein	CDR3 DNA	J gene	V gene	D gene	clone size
CASSLTGTENTEAFF	TGCGCCAGCAGTTTGACCGGGACAGAGAACACTGAAGCTTTCTTT	TRBJ1-1	TRBV5-1	TRBD1	-
CSVVQGQGRYYEQYF	TGCAGCGTTGTCCAAGGGCAGGGAAGGTACTACGAGCAGTACTTC	TRBJ2-7	TRBV29-1	-	many
CASSQEGGLLLEQYF	TGTGCCAGCAGCCAAGAGGGTGGACTACTCCTCGAGCAGTACTTC	TRBJ2-7	TRBV4-2	-	few
CAISPVAGGPYNEQFF	TGTGCCATCAGTCCTGTAGCGGGGGGACCGTACAATGAGCAGTTCTTC	TRBJ2-1	TRBV10-3	TRBD2	-
CASSRSTEYNSPLHF	TGTGCCAGCAGTCGATCGACGGAATATAATTCACCCCTCCACTTT	TRBJ1-6	TRBV12-3/TRBV12-4	-	-
CASTRGSFYGYTF	TGTGCCAGCACCCGGGGGTCGTTCTATGGCTACACCTTC	TRBJ1-2	TRBV12-3/TRBV12-4	-	-
CSAVTSGGRNEQFF	TGCAGTGCGGTAACAAGCGGGGGAAGGAATGAGCAGTTCTTC	TRBJ2-1	TRBV20-1	TRBD2	few
CASSDPRDRPYGYTF	TGCGCCAGCAGCGACCCCCGGGACAGGCCCTATGGCTACACCTTC	TRBJ1-2	TRBV5-1	TRBD1	-
CASSQDFGRANEQFF	TGCGCCAGCAGCCAAGACTTCGGGAGAGCCAATGAGCAGTTCTTC	TRBJ2-1	TRBV4-3	-	-
CSAPEGQSGGYTF	TGCAGTGCTCCCGAGGGGCAATCGGGTGGCTACACCTTC	TRBJ1-2	TRBV20-1	-	-
CASSLEAGTNQPQHF	TGCGCCAGCAGCTTGGAGGCAGGGACCAATCAGCCCCAGCATTTT	TRBJ1-5	TRBV5-1	-	-
CASSNPLLAGAYEQYF	TGTGCCAGCAGCAACCCCCTTCTAGCGGGGGCCTACGAGCAGTACTTC	TRBJ2-7	TRBV3-1	TRBD2	few
CASSRMARNYGYTF	TGCGCCAGCAGCCGAATGGCTAGGAACTATGGCTACACCTTC	TRBJ1-2	TRBV4-1	-	-
CASRAEQTNYGYTF	TGTGCCAGCCGAGCGGAGCAAACTAACTATGGCTACACCTTC	TRBJ1-2	TRBV7-2	-	-
CSARDRGQAYEQYF	TGCAGTGCTAGAGATAGAGGCCAGGCCTACGAGCAGTACTTC	TRBJ2-7	TRBV20-1	-	-
CASSRGGTGDYEQYF	TGTGCCAGCTCCCGAGGGGGGACAGGAGACTACGAGCAGTACTTC	TRBJ2-7	TRBV12-3/TRBV12-4	TRBD1	few
CASKPLGTARTDTQYF	TGCGCCAGCAAGCCCCTAGGGACGGCCCGCACAGATACGCAGTATTTT	TRBJ2-3	TRBV4-1	-	-
CASSILDNFQAFF	TGTGCCAGTAGTATCCTCGACAACTTCCAAGCTTTCTTT	TRBJ1-1	TRBV19	-	once
CASSPGTFRGTEAFF	TGTGCCAGCAGCCCCGGGACCTTTAGAGGCACTGAAGCTTTCTTT	TRBJ1-1	TRBV5-6	-	-
CASSSLTGATGELFF	TGTGCCAGCAGTTCTTTGACAGGGGCAACCGGGGAGCTGTTTTTT	TRBJ2-2	TRBV6-6	TRBD1	-
CASSQPGQGTNF	TGCGCCAGCAGCCAGCCAGGACAGGGGACGAATTTT	TRBJ2-3	TRBV5-1	TRBD1	few
CASSKKSPLNYGYTF	TGTGCCAGCAGCAAAAAATCGCCTTTAAACTATGGCTACACCTTC	TRBJ1-2	TRBV21-1	-	-
CATSDTQGTDEQFF	TGTGCCACCAGTGATACCCAAGGGACTGATGAGCAGTTCTTC	TRBJ2-1	TRBV24-1	-	few
CASSFDGPAEAFF	TGTGCCAGCAGTTTTGACGGCCCCGCTGAAGCTTTCTTT	TRBJ1-1	TRBV12-3/TRBV12-4	-	-
CASTHGLAGAPDTQYF	TGTGCCAGCACCCACGGACTAGCGGGAGCCCCAGATACGCAGTATTTT	TRBJ2-3	TRBV12-3/TRBV12-4	TRBD2	-
CAWTGNGGYTF	TGTGCCTGGACGGGGAACGGAGGCTACACCTTC	TRBJ1-2	TRBV30	-	-
CASSPELNRDRNIQYF	TGTGCCAGCAGCCCTGAGCTTAACCGGGACAGAAACATTCAGTACTTC	TRBJ2-4	TRBV7-9	TRBD1	-
CAWTRRLVNEQFF	TGTGCCTGGACCCGAAGGCTAGTTAATGAGCAGTTCTTC	TRBJ2-1	TRBV30	-	-
CASSLGPAGNQETQYF	TGCGCCAGCAGCTTGGGTCCAGCAGGGAATCAAGAGACCCAGTACTTC	TRBJ2-5	TRBV5-1	-	few
CASSFINTDTQYF	TGTGCCAGCAGCTTTATTAACACAGATACGCAGTATTTT	TRBJ2-3	TRBV7-2	-	-
CASTGALIPVTEAFF	TGTGCCAGCACAGGGGCGTTAATCCCGGTCACTGAAGCTTTCTTT	TRBJ1-1	TRBV21-1	-	-
CAISGPGQGAFGYTF	TGTGCCATCAGTGGGCCAGGACAGGGGGCGTTTGGCTACACCTTC	TRBJ1-2	TRBV10-3	TRBD1	-
CASGLRAGGGYEQYF	TGTGCTAGTGGTTTGAGGGCAGGGGGCGGCTACGAGCAGTACTTC	TRBJ2-7	TRBV12-5	TRBD1	-
CSARDDGSDSYEQYF	TGCAGTGCTAGAGATGATGGATCGGACTCCTACGAGCAGTACTTC	TRBJ2-7	TRBV20-1	-	few
CASSRHEADNEQFF	TGTGCCAGCAGCCGACACGAGGCCGACAATGAGCAGTTCTTC	TRBJ2-1	TRBV7-3	-	few
CASSSGQGHYNEQFF	TGCGCCAGCAGCTCCGGACAGGGGCATTACAATGAGCAGTTCTTC	TRBJ2-1	TRBV5-1	TRBD1	few
CASRIIGGHEQFF	TGTGCCAGCAGAATTATAGGGGGGCATGAGCAGTTCTTC	TRBJ2-1	TRBV27	-	-
CASGASREDKNIQYF	TGTGCCAGCGGAGCTTCGCGGGAGGATAAAAACATTCAGTACTTC	TRBJ2-4	TRBV7-9	TRBD2	few
CARDFTTGGRGSGYGYTF	TGCGCCAGGGATTTCACTACAGGGGGACGCGGTAGTGGCTATGGCTACACCTTC	TRBJ1-2	TRBV5-1	TRBD1	few
CSGGQGRTGELFF	TGCAGCGGAGGACAGGGACGCACCGGGGAGCTGTTTTTT	TRBJ2-2	TRBV29-1	TRBD1	-
CASAPGDGGYEQYF	TGTGCCAGCGCACCAGGGGACGGCGGCTACGAGCAGTACTTC	TRBJ2-7	TRBV5-5	-	-
CASSHSTYEQYF	TGTGCCAGCAGCCACAGTACCTACGAGCAGTACTTC	TRBJ2-7	TRBV3-1	-	-
CVTSGAKNIQYF	TGTGTAACTAGCGGGGCCAAAAACATTCAGTACTTC	TRBJ2-4	TRBV12-3/TRBV12-4	TRBD2	-
CASSSHSSYEQYF	TGTGCCAGCAGCTCCCACAGCTCCTACGAGCAGTACTTC	TRBJ2-7	TRBV5-4	-	-
CASSLTDRGGYTF	TGTGCCAGCAGTCTTACGGACAGGGGTGGCTACACCTTC	TRBJ1-2	TRBV12-3/TRBV12-4	TRBD1	-
CASRSRPDTQYF	TGTGCCAGCCGCAGTCGTCCAGATACGCAGTATTTT	TRBJ2-3	TRBV7-8	-	-
CASSVVTGWTEAFF	TGTGCCAGCAGCGTAGTCACAGGGTGGACTGAAGCTTTCTTT	TRBJ1-1	TRBV9	-	-
CASSRGASADTQYF	TGTGCCAGCAGCCGGGGGGCCTCGGCAGATACGCAGTATTTT	TRBJ2-3	TRBV7-3	-	-